This paragraph covers one T cell receptor (beta chain) sequence. Its antigen is not known. The data derive from a study of T cell repertoires in cytomegalovirus infection. About the research overall: Signatures in public TCR beta sequences pointed to both CMV infection and matching HLA type.

Study-wide findings and caveats: CMV-specific TCR beta clonotypes restricted by HLA-C dominated the ex vivo response. Based on cumulative public TCR beta family frequency, carriers of CMV plus the relevant HLA were identified.

CDR3 size: 15 residues. V was clipped by 5 bases and J by 2 bases, with 16 bases between them. Per germline, CDR1 SGHTA and CDR2 FQGNSA. TCRdb called the reads again in MiXCR, with one record for every CDR3 protein. The data show 200,000 to 250,000 distinct CDR3 sequences, roughly two fifths seen once. The TCR comes from a human donor in good health (CMV status not recorded). Some clones in this sample may be carry-over from other donors' samples. This sequence joins TRBV7-2 and TRBJ2-7, with D possibly matching TRBD2 (5 bases). The sequences come from CD8+ T cells from cultured PBMCs, collected from culture after CMV antigen stimulation. The CDR3 loop is CASSPRLGGTYEQYF. CDR3 coding DNA: TGTGCCAGCAGCCCCAGGTTAGGAGGAACCTACGAGCAGTACTTC.